Reported below is one TCR beta chain. Its specificity is unknown. The primer mix had 60 Vbeta and 13 Jbeta primers. The method was immunoSEQ multiplex PCR; TCRdb's version includes in-frame clones alone and lacks a portion of them. This table holds 140,000 to 150,000 clones, 84% found once. This sample stems from a study of cytomegalovirus exposure and HLA in healthy donors. The study's findings and limits: There were some public TCRs occurring in many donors, but most TCR sequences were rare. Fewer N-insertions than the roughly 700-donor mean were reportedly shown by an Asian-associated ancestry cluster in a later analysis. The study listed 150 to 200 cytomegalovirus-associated TCR beta chains.

The CDR3 consists of 14 residues. The V gene lost 3 bases and the J gene lost 1 base, with 9 bases spanning the gap. The V gene's germline CDR1 is MGHRA and CDR2 YSYEKL. Nominally healthy donors were sampled, though unrecorded immune exposures were likely. Sequenced sample: PBMCs. The chain uses TRBV4-1 and TRBJ1-1; D is uncertain. The sequence came from a boy aged 2 to 10 in good health and CMV-seronegative. The CDR3 nucleotides read TGCGCCAGCAGCCAGACTGACGAGAACACTGAAGCTTTCTTT. This codes for CASSQTDENTEAFF.